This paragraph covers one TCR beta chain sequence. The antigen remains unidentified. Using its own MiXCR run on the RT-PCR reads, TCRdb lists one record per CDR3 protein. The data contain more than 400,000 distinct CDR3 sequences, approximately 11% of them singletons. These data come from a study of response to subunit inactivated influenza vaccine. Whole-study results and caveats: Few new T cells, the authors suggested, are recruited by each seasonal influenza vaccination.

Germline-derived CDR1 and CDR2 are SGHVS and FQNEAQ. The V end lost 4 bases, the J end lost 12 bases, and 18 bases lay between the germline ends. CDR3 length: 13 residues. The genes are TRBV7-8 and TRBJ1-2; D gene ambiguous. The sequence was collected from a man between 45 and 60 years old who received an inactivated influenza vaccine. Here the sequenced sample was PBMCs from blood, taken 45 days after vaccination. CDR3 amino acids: CASSSPGSTPHTF. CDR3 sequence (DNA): TGTGCCAGCAGCTCACCGGGCTCAACCCCACACACCTTC.